The 10 T cell receptor beta chains presented below share a single source sample, sequenced in a study of regulatory T cells in long-lasting Graves disease. Both iRepertoire HTBI primers and Arm-PCR of CDR3 regions were used to build the TCR beta libraries. TCRdb ran MiXCR on the multiplex PCR reads and lists one entry per CDR3 protein. The sample includes hundreds of thousands of distinct CDR3 sequences, roughly 16% of them seen just once. Time point specified: newly diagnosed GD, antithyroid drugs for less than 3 months. From RNA extracted from PBMCs, the TCR library was made. The same data also contributed to another study, on T cells in Graves' hyperthyroidism and ophthalmopathy.

Specimen: peripheral blood mononuclear cells (PBMCs), collected at new diagnosis, from a patient treated with antithyroid drugs. These receptors came from a middle-aged woman with Graves disease.

This clonotype was counted ten times or more. The chain combines TRBV20-1 with TRBJ2-1; TRBD1 agrees at 7 bases. V trimming: 5 bases; J trimming: 6 bases; junction bases outside the gene matches: 10. CDR3 length: 14 amino acids. Germline V gene sequence: CDR1 DFQATT, CDR2 SNEGSKA (reference sequence). In DNA, the CDR3 is TGCAGTGCTGCCCGGGACAGAGGGGGCAATGAGCAGTTCTTC. Amino acid sequence: CSAARDRGGNEQFF.

This clonotype was seen ten or more times. The chain couples TRBV28 to TRBJ2-2; tentatively, D is TRBD1 (6 bases). The CDR3 spans 13 residues. Germline CDR1 and CDR2: MDHEN and SYDVKM. Trimming took off 8 bases at V and 4 bases at J, with 11 bases between the two ends. CDR3 in amino acids: CASVDRTTGELFF. The CDR3 coding sequence is TGTGCCAGCGTCGACAGGACCACCGGGGAGCTGTTTTTT.

This sequence joins TRBV27 and TRBJ1-6, with 8 bases lining up with TRBD1. V dropped 8 bases and J dropped 8; count of bases not matched to a gene: 11. CDR3 length: 15 amino acids. CDR1 and CDR2 (germline): MNHEY, SMNVEV (reference sequence). CDR3 amino acids: CASVGTGGRYSPLHF. The CDR3 DNA reads TGTGCCAGCGTGGGGACAGGTGGGCGATATTCACCCCTCCACTTT.

There are many counts of this clonotype. This chain connects TRBV28 to TRBJ2-5, with D perhaps assigned TRBD1 or TRBD2 (7 bases each). Germline V gene sequence: CDR1 MDHEN, CDR2 SYDVKM. V was pared by 4 bases and J by 4 bases, with 16 bases between. CDR3 size: 15 residues. The CDR3 loop reads CASSSPDREGETQYF. The CDR3 nucleotides read TGTGCCAGCAGTTCGCCCGACAGGGAGGGAGAGACCCAGTACTTC. The full variable domain, in which reference TRBV28 and TRBJ2-5 provide the parts outside the CDR3, is DVKVTQSSRYLVKRTGEKVFLECVQDMDHENMFWYRQDPGLGLRLIYFSYDVKMKEKGDIPEGYSVSREKKERFSLILESASTNQTSMYLCASSSPDREGETQYFGPGTRLLVL.

The gene calls are TRBV18 and TRBJ2-7; 8 bases line up with TRBD1. The CDR3 contains 14 residues. Germline lookup yields CDR1 KGHSH and CDR2 LQKENI. V was pared by 5 bases and J by 0 bases, with 3 bases of the junction left unmatched. The CDR3 coding sequence is TGTGCCAGCTCAAAGACAGGGGACTCCTACGAGCAGTACTTC. It codes for CASSKTGDSYEQYF.

The sample holds one count of this clonotype. The rearrangement uses TRBV5-1 and TRBJ2-5; no firm D call. This CDR3 contains 13 residues. Germline V lookup: CDR1 SGHRS, CDR2 YFSETQ. Trimming removed 1 base from V and 5 bases from J, with 9 bases in between. The CDR3 is CASSLRADETQYF. The CDR3 DNA reads TGCGCCAGCAGCTTGCGTGCGGACGAGACCCAGTACTTC.

The rearrangement uses TRBV2 and TRBJ1-1; possibly TRBD1 for D (5 bases). With 7 bases removed from V and 0 bases from J, the gap between germline ends came to 15 bases. Germline CDR1 and CDR2: SNHLY and FYNNEI. There are 15 residues in the CDR3. For the CDR3, the DNA is TGTGCCAGCACTGCAATCGGGACGGTGAACACTGAAGCTTTCTTT. Its translation: CASTAIGTVNTEAFF.

The chain joins TRBV2 to TRBJ1-6; D perhaps matches TRBD1 (5 bases). This CDR3 comprises 15 residues. In germline, CDR1 is SNHLY, CDR2 FYNNEI. With 3 bases removed from V and 7 bases from J, the gap between germline ends came to 13 bases. The CDR3 is CASSDRGPYNSPLHF. The CDR3 nucleotides read TGTGCCAGCAGTGATAGGGGACCGTACAATTCACCCCTCCACTTT.

This clonotype was seen at least ten times. The genes are TRBV20-1 and TRBJ2-7; tentatively, D is TRBD2 (6 bases). V shed 5 bases and J shed 0 bases, with 17 bases lying between them. The CDR3 covers 15 residues. The germline V gene encodes CDR1 DFQATT and CDR2 SNEGSKA (reference sequence). For the CDR3, the DNA is TGCAGTGCTCCCGGAGGAGGGACGAGCTCCTACGAGCAGTACTTC. It yields the protein CSAPGGGTSSYEQYF.

This chain links TRBV18 with TRBJ2-5; D is undetermined. CDR3 length equals 15 residues. The V end was cut by 0 bases, the J end by 5 bases, with 13 bases between. Germline V gene sequence: CDR1 KGHSH, CDR2 LQKENI. The CDR3: CASSPPVGPDETQYF. CDR3 bases: TGTGCCAGCTCACCACCGGTGGGCCCTGACGAGACCCAGTACTTC.